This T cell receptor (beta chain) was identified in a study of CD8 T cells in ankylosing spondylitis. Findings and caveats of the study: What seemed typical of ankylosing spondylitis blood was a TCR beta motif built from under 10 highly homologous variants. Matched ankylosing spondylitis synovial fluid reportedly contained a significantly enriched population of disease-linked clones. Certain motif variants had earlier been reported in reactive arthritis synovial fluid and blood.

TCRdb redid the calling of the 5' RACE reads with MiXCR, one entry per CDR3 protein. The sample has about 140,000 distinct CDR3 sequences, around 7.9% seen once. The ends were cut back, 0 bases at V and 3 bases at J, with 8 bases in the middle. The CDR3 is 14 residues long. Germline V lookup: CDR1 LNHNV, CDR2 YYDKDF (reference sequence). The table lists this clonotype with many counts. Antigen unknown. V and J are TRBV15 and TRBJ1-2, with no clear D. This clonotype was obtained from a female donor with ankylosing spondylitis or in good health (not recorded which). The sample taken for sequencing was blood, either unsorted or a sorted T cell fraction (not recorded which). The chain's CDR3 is CATSRDSGDYGYTF. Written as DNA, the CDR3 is TGTGCCACCAGCAGAGATAGCGGGGACTATGGCTACACCTTC.